A single sample is the source of the 21 T cell receptor beta chains below, sequenced in a study of OX40 agonist ivuxolimab in advanced cancers. This table comes from immunoSEQ multiplex PCR, and its TCRdb copy is limited to in-frame clones, with some not included. The table includes about 20,000 clones, around 82% detected once. The sample in question was CD4+ or CD8+ T cells sorted from blood, obtained in a trial of the OX40 agonist ivuxolimab. Every receptor here comes from an adult with an advanced solid tumor such as melanoma, head and neck, liver or kidney cancer.

The chain couples TRBV25-1 to TRBJ1-3, with 11 bases that match TRBD1. The CDR3 runs to 14 residues. Germline-derived CDR1 and CDR2 are MGHDK and SYGVNS. With 8 bases clipped from V and 7 bases from J, the junction kept 7 bases outside the gene matches. The CDR3 DNA reads as TGTGCCAGCGACCCCGGGACAGGGGGGAACACCATATATTTT. It encodes CASDPGTGGNTIYF.

J is TRBJ1-5 and V is TRBV27; weak D call: TRBD1 (5 bases). The CDR3 length is 14 residues. Germline V gene sequence: CDR1 MNHEY, CDR2 SMNVEV (reference sequence). Between the trimmed V and J ends, which lost 3 bases and 6 bases, there was a span of 12 bases. CDR3 in DNA: TGTGCCAGCAGTTTCGGGGACGAGGGTCAGCCCCAGCATTTT. This codes for CASSFGDEGQPQHF.

The rearrangement links TRBV11-3 to TRBJ1-1, with 8 bases matching TRBD1. The CDR3 covers 14 residues. Germline assignment: CDR1 SGHNT and CDR2 YENEEA. V shed 5 bases, J shed 7 bases, and the junction held 9 bases outside the gene matches. CDR3 residues: CASSPEQGAGEAFF. CDR3 sequence (DNA): TGTGCCAGCAGCCCAGAGCAGGGGGCCGGTGAAGCTTTCTTT.

V gene TRBV29-1 combines with J gene TRBJ1-2; tentative D call: TRBD1 (5 bases). CDR3 size: 12 residues. Looked up from germline, CDR1 is SQVTM and CDR2 is ANQGSEA. Deletions cut 3 bases from V and 7 bases from J, with 12 bases between. The CDR3 here is CSVDAVGGGYTF. The CDR3 DNA follows: TGCAGCGTTGATGCCGTCGGGGGTGGCTACACCTTC.

The chain employs TRBV4-1 and TRBJ2-3; TRBD1 aligns across 7 bases. This CDR3 contains 15 residues. J was trimmed by 2 bases and V by 7 bases; bases with no gene match: 9. The V gene's germline CDR1 is MGHRA and CDR2 YSYEKL. The DNA of the CDR3 is TGCGCCAGCAAAACTCGGACAGGCGACACAGATACGCAGTATTTT. Its translation is CASKTRTGDTDTQYF.

V gene TRBV5-5 combines with J gene TRBJ2-1; no firm D call. Trimming stripped 0 bases from V and 2 bases from J, with 9 bases between. The CDR3 is made up of 15 amino acids. CDR1 and CDR2 from the germline V gene are SGHKS and YYEKEE (reference sequence). CDR3 sequence: CASSLDGGPYNEQFF. As DNA, the CDR3 is TGTGCCAGCAGCTTGGACGGTGGCCCCTACAATGAGCAGTTCTTC.

The chain combines TRBV28 with TRBJ2-4; 8 positions match TRBD1. This CDR3 contains 20 residues. Germline trimming cut 3 bases from V and 1 base from J; bases unmatched to any gene: 17. The germline V gene has CDR1 MDHEN and CDR2 SYDVKM. In DNA, the CDR3 is TGTGCCAGCAGTTTTGTTTTGGGTTTACAGGGGGAGGTGGCCAAAAACATTCAGTACTTC. Translating it yields CASSFVLGLQGEVAKNIQYF. The full variable domain, completed using reference TRBV28 and TRBJ2-4, is DVKVTQSSRYLVKRTGEKVFLECVQDMDHENMFWYRQDPGLGLRLIYFSYDVKMKEKGDIPEGYSVSREKKERFSLILESASTNQTSMYLCASSFVLGLQGEVAKNIQYFGAGTRLSVL.

The V call is TRBV6-5, the J call TRBJ2-3, with D hard to call. Germline loops: CDR1 MNHEY, CDR2 SVGAGI. The V end was cut by 7 bases, the J end by 6 bases, with 17 bases between. The CDR3 consists of 14 residues. The CDR3 region has the DNA TGTGCCAGCACCATCACGGGTGGGTGGGATACGCAGTATTTT. Translation: CASTITGGWDTQYF.

V and J are TRBV28 and TRBJ2-7; D ambiguous. V lost 5 bases and J 6 bases, leaving 14 bases between the germline ends. The CDR3 is 13 residues long. Germline V gene data show CDR1 as MDHEN and CDR2 as SYDVKM. CDR3 coding DNA: TGTGCCAGCAGTCTCCGGACCCTCGGCGAGCAGTACTTC. Translating gives CASSLRTLGEQYF.

The chain couples TRBV28 to TRBJ2-1; 11 bases fit TRBD2. V shed 3 bases, J shed 3 bases, and the junction held 7 bases outside the gene matches. The CDR3 contains 17 residues. Germline loops: CDR1 MDHEN, CDR2 SYDVKM. CDR3 loop: CASSFSLSGGVYNEQFF. CDR3 DNA sequence: TGTGCCAGCAGTTTTTCCCTTAGCGGGGGGGTCTACAATGAGCAGTTCTTC.

This rearrangement joins TRBV6-5 to TRBJ2-7; TRBD2 is a possible D gene (6 bases). This CDR3 is built from 13 residues. Germline V gene lookup returns CDR1 MNHEY and CDR2 SVGAGI. V dropped 6 bases and J dropped 0 bases, with 9 bases sitting between them. The CDR3 DNA reads as TGTGCCAGCAGGGAGGGGCTCTCCTACGAGCAGTACTTC. Its translation: CASREGLSYEQYF.

This chain joins TRBV6-5 and TRBJ1-5; tentative D call: TRBD1 (6 bases). Trimming took 6 bases from V and 7 from J, leaving 16 bases between them. The CDR3 consists of 14 residues. Per germline, CDR1 MNHEY and CDR2 SVGAGI. The CDR3 DNA follows: TGTGCCAGCAGGAAACAGGGTTACCAACAGCCCCAGCATTTT. This encodes CASRKQGYQQPQHF.

This chain uses TRBV6-5 with TRBJ2-7, with D uncertain. CDR1 and CDR2 (germline): MNHEY, SVGAGI. V was clipped by 5 bases and J by 5 bases, with 7 bases between them. The CDR3 runs to 11 residues. CDR3 nucleotide sequence: TGTGCCAGCAGTGACGTCCACGAGCAGTACTTC. Protein: CASSDVHEQYF.

A single count supports this clone. This sequence joins TRBV5-1 and TRBJ2-5; no reliable D call. CDR1 SGHRS and CDR2 YFSETQ come from the germline V gene. The length of the CDR3 is 14 residues. V was cut by 4 bases and J by 4 bases, with 14 bases left in between. CDR3 residues: CASSLWETSETQYF. The CDR3 nucleotides are TGCGCCAGCAGCCTTTGGGAAACTTCAGAGACCCAGTACTTC. Variable domain in full (rest from reference TRBV5-1 and TRBJ2-5): KAGVTQTPRYLIKTRGQQVTLSCSPISGHRSVSWYQQTPGQGLQFLFEYFSETQRNKGNFPGRFSGRQFSNSRSEMNVSTLELGDSALYLCASSLWETSETQYFGPGTRLLVL.

This clone has a handful of counts. CDR3 coding DNA: TGTGCCAGCAGCGTAGCGAGCGACGCCTACAATGAGCAGTTCTTC. This codes for CASSVASDAYNEQFF. The chain uses TRBV9 and TRBJ2-1, with D unresolved. Per germline, CDR1 SGDLS and CDR2 YYNGEE. V lost 0 bases and J 2 bases, leaving 9 bases between the germline ends. The CDR3 is made up of 15 amino acids. Drawing the rest from reference TRBV9 and TRBJ2-1, the complete variable domain is DSGVTQTPKHLITATGQRVTLRCSPRSGDLSVYWYQQSLDQGLQFLIQYYNGEERAKGNILERFSAQQFPDLHSELNLSSLELGDSALYFCASSVASDAYNEQFFGPGTRLTVL.

The chain couples TRBV21-1 to TRBJ1-1. TRBV21-1 is marked as a pseudogene. The CDR3 is 13 amino acids. For the CDR3, the DNA is TGTGCCAGCAGCAAATTGAGGGAAACTGAAGCTTTCTTT. As protein: CASSKLRETEAFF.

The chain is built from TRBV6-1 and TRBJ1-6; D unclear. Per the germline V gene, CDR1 is MNHNS and CDR2 is SASEGT. The V gene lost 1 base and the J gene lost 8 bases, with 12 bases spanning the gap. The CDR3 is 15 residues long. The CDR3 is CASSEEKADYSPLHF. CDR3 DNA sequence: TGTGCCAGCAGTGAAGAAAAGGCAGACTATTCACCCCTCCACTTT.

The sample holds one count of this clone. V and J are TRBV7-9 and TRBJ2-7; no reliable D call. Germline assignment: CDR1 SEHNR and CDR2 FQNEAQ (reference sequence). The CDR3 length is 15 residues. Between the trimmed V and J ends, which lost 5 bases and 0 bases, there was a span of 14 bases. The CDR3 reads CASSTTMGSSYEQYF. The CDR3 region has the DNA TGTGCCAGCAGCACCACGATGGGATCCTCCTACGAGCAGTACTTC. The full variable domain, rest sourced from reference TRBV7-9 and TRBJ2-7, is DTGVSQNPRHKITKRGQNVTFRCDPISEHNRLYWYRQTLGQGPEFLTYFQNEAQLEKSRLLSDRFSAERPKGSFSTLEIQRTEQGDSAMYLCASSTTMGSSYEQYFGPGTRLTVT.

This clone has a single count. This chain uses TRBV10-3 with TRBJ2-3, with TRBD2 identical over 10 bases. The CDR3 sequence is 15 residues long. Trimming removed 11 bases from V and 5 bases from J; junction bases left unmatched: 13. Germline V lookup: CDR1 ENHRY, CDR2 SYGVKD. The CDR3 DNA reads as TGTGCCGTGAGCGGGGGGGCGACACACGGAGATACGCAGTATTTT. This encodes CAVSGGATHGDTQYF.

The chain has TRBV4-3 and TRBJ2-7; D perhaps matches TRBD2 (5 bases). CDR3 length: 15 residues. Germline V gene sequence: CDR1 LGHNA, CDR2 YSLEER. V lost 4 bases and J lost 4, with 17 bases in between. The CDR3 sequence: CASSPEERAQYEQYF. The CDR3 nucleotides read TGCGCCAGCAGCCCCGAGGAGAGGGCTCAATACGAGCAGTACTTC.

The J gene is TRBJ2-1, the V gene TRBV9; the match to TRBD1 covers 7 bases. Unmatched junction bases numbered 2, after V lost 3 bases and J lost 2 bases. CDR1 and CDR2 (germline): SGDLS, YYNGEE. The CDR3 sequence is 14 residues long. CDR3: CASSAGTAYNEQFF. The CDR3 DNA follows: TGTGCCAGCAGCGCCGGGACAGCCTACAATGAGCAGTTCTTC.